The clone carrying this T cell receptor beta chain was counted ten times or more. Antigen unknown. TCRdb reprocessed the 5' RACE reads with MiXCR, giving one entry per CDR3 protein. Of about 340,000 distinct CDR3 sequences in the sample, more than 9% were seen once. These data come from a study of identical twins. General study points: Conclusions were drawn cross-sectionally by statistical analysis, without following the same donors. Out-of-frame alpha sequences common to twins exhibited a surplus of low generation probability.

The CDR3 runs to 14 residues. The V and J ends lost 1 base and 7 bases, in that order; junction bases with no gene match: 3. These data are also associated with another study on yellow fever vaccine responses in identical twins. That paper states: Vaccine T cell responses of twins reportedly seemed partly convergent and partly personalized.

The receptor's source is a woman under 30 in good health. Sequencing was carried out using CD8+ T cells sorted from blood. The rearrangement links TRBV12-3 or TRBV12-4 to TRBJ2-1, with 8 nucleotides matching TRBD1. Here the CDR3 reads CASSLGTGWNEQFF. The DNA for the CDR3 is TGTGCCAGCAGTTTAGGGACAGGGTGGAATGAGCAGTTCTTC.